Presented here are 7 T cell receptor beta chains from one specimen sequenced in a study of shared clonotypes between healthy human individuals. The protocol was immunoSEQ multiplex PCR, while the TCRdb copy is restricted to in-frame clones and leaves out a portion. In the table there are millions of clones, around nine tenths of which are singletons. Sequencing input: naive CD4+ T cells sorted from blood. Subset noted: CD45RA+ positively selected. The receptors originated from a man younger than 35 in good health.

The rearrangement uses TRBV4-1 and TRBJ1-3; unclear D gene. CDR1 is MGHRA and CDR2 is YSYEKL in the germline V gene. Trimming stripped 2 bases from V and 2 bases from J, with 4 bases between. The CDR3 totals 13 residues. Here the CDR3 reads CASSQQPGNTIYF. CDR3 bases: TGCGCCAGCAGCCAACAGCCTGGAAACACCATATATTTT.

The J gene is TRBJ2-5, the V gene TRBV30; possibly TRBD2 for D (5 bases). V lost 3 bases and J 1 base, leaving 9 bases between the germline ends. Germline V gives CDR1 GTSNPN, CDR2 SVGIG (reference sequence). This CDR3 has 13 amino acids. This chain's CDR3 is CAWRRGLQETQYF. CDR3 DNA: TGTGCCTGGAGGAGAGGGCTCCAAGAGACCCAGTACTTC.

The chain combines TRBV30 with TRBJ1-1; TRBD1 agrees at 8 bases. Germline CDR1 reads GTSNPN; CDR2 reads SVGIG (reference sequence). The CDR3 extends over 16 amino acids. V was clipped by 8 bases and J by 1 base; unmatched bases: 15. CDR3 sequence: CARQPGTGKQNTEAFF. The CDR3 nucleotides read TGTGCCCGGCAACCCGGGACAGGCAAACAGAACACTGAAGCTTTCTTT.

The chain uses TRBV18 and TRBJ2-1; 7 nucleotides match TRBD1. CDR1 is KGHSH and CDR2 is LQKENI in the germline V gene. With 4 bases clipped from V and 9 bases from J, the junction kept 15 bases outside the gene matches. The CDR3 is 16 amino acids. The chain's CDR3 is CASSRPTGSEFSEQFF. The CDR3 coding sequence is TGTGCCAGCTCACGACCGACAGGGTCGGAATTTAGTGAGCAGTTCTTC.

The rearrangement uses TRBV6-8 and TRBJ2-7; D is perhaps TRBD1 (6 bases). Trimming took off 3 bases at V and 2 bases at J, with 23 bases between the two ends. Germline V gives CDR1 MNHGY, CDR2 SAAAGT. This CDR3 has 18 amino acids. The CDR3 DNA is TGTGCCAGCAGTTATGAGTCGGCAGGGGTCATTCAAACCTACGAGCAGTACTTC. This gives the protein CASSYESAGVIQTYEQYF.

This chain links TRBV6-1 with TRBJ2-2; D is ambiguous. Looked up from germline, CDR1 is MNHNS and CDR2 is SASEGT. Trimming left V 2 bases short and J 6 bases short, with 13 bases between. The CDR3 sequence is 15 residues long. The CDR3 DNA reads TGTGCCAGCAGTGAATCTTCGTTGGGTGCCGGGGAGCTGTTTTTT. It translates to CASSESSLGAGELFF.

The chain has TRBV7-9 and TRBJ1-1; D remains unclear. V shed 3 bases and J shed 1 base, with 6 bases lying between them. Germline assignment: CDR1 SEHNR and CDR2 FQNEAQ (reference sequence). This CDR3 is built from 13 residues. CDR3 bases: TGTGCCAGCAGCTTTTGGGAGAACACTGAAGCTTTCTTT. Translation: CASSFWENTEAFF.